The 5 T cell receptor beta chains reported below all come from one sample, sequenced in a study of OX40 agonist ivuxolimab in advanced cancers. The data were produced by immunoSEQ multiplex PCR, yet TCRdb's version contains in-frame clones alone and is incomplete. This sample has 60,000 to 100,000 clones, with 75% to 90% found just once. The sample consisted of CD4+ or CD8+ T cells sorted from blood, taken in a trial of the OX40 agonist ivuxolimab. The receptors come from an adult with an advanced solid tumor such as melanoma, head and neck, liver or kidney cancer.

The gene calls are TRBV29-1 and TRBJ1-3; no reliable D call. The CDR3 has 12 amino acids. V was pared by 7 bases and J by 10 bases, with 17 bases between. The germline gives CDR1 SQVTM, CDR2 ANQGSEA. In DNA form, the CDR3 reads TGCAGCGCGCACTTCGGGGAACGGACCATATATTTT. Amino acids: CSAHFGERTIYF.

The rearrangement joins TRBV18 to TRBJ1-2; the match to TRBD1 covers 7 bases. CDR3 length equals 15 residues. J was trimmed by 4 bases and V by 3 bases; bases with no gene match: 8. Germline CDR1 reads KGHSH; CDR2 reads LQKENI. Here the CDR3 DNA reads TGTGCCAGCTCACCTGTTCCGGGACAGTTCTATGGCTACACCTTC. Protein sequence: CASSPVPGQFYGYTF.

The chain employs TRBV2 and TRBJ2-7; 9 bases align to TRBD1. Germline V gene lookup returns CDR1 SNHLY and CDR2 FYNNEI. After removal of 2 bases from V and 2 bases from J, the junction contained 10 bases not matched to a gene. The CDR3 runs to 17 residues. The CDR3 reads CASSERSGTGLPYEQYF. The DNA of the CDR3 is TGTGCCAGCAGTGAAAGATCTGGGACAGGGCTACCCTACGAGCAGTACTTC.

The chain has TRBV18 and TRBJ1-1; TRBD1 is a possible D gene (6 bases). Germline values: CDR1 KGHSH, CDR2 LQKENI. The CDR3 is made up of 15 amino acids. The V gene lost 3 bases and the J gene lost 0 bases, with 11 bases spanning the gap. Here the CDR3 reads CASSPGQQMNTEAFF. The CDR3 DNA reads as TGTGCCAGCTCACCGGGACAACAGATGAACACTGAAGCTTTCTTT.

V is TRBV5-1 and J is TRBJ1-1; a weak D match, TRBD1 (5 bases). Germline CDR1 SGHRS, CDR2 YFSETQ. The ends were cut back, 2 bases at V and 2 bases at J, with 13 bases in the middle. CDR3 length equals 15 residues. The CDR3 sequence: CASSLGAGVNTEAFF. The CDR3 nucleotides read TGCGCCAGCAGCTTAGGGGCCGGCGTTAACACTGAAGCTTTCTTT.